This TCR beta chain was sequenced for a study of Ad26.COV2.S vaccination and SARS-CoV-2 variants. Study results and caveats: Greater spike-specific TCR breadth was seen in vaccine recipients than in placebo recipients. Overall T cell responses may have been underestimated by the analyses of TCR breadth and depth.

Repertoires were generated with immunoSEQ multiplex PCR, while TCRdb's copy carries only in-frame clones and drops some. The table has more than 150,000 clones, roughly 87% seen once. V lost 6 bases to trimming and J lost 4 bases, with 18 bases between them. Germline assignment: CDR1 SEHNR and CDR2 FQNEAQ (reference sequence). This CDR3 has 15 residues. Only a few counts were recorded for this clone. What it recognizes is unknown. This clonotype was obtained from a human donor who had recovered from COVID-19. The sequencing here drew on peripheral blood, taken after recovery from COVID-19. The rearrangement joins TRBV7-9 to TRBJ1-1, with D perhaps TRBD1 (6 bases). The CDR3 region is CASSPIRQEGTEAFF. For the CDR3, the DNA is TGTGCCAGCAGTCCTATACGACAGGAGGGCACTGAAGCTTTCTTT.